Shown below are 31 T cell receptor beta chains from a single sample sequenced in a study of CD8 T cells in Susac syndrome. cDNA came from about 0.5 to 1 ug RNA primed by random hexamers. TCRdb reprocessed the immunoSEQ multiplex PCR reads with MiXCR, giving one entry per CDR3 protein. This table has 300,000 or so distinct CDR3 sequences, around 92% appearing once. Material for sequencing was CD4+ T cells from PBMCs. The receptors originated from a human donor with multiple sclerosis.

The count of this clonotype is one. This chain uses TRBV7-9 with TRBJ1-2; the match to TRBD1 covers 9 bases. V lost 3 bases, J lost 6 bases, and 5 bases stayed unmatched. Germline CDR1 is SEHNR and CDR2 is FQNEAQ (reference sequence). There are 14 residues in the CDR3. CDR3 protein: CASSLGDRAHGYTF. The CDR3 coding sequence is TGTGCCAGCAGCTTGGGGGACAGGGCGCATGGCTACACCTTC.

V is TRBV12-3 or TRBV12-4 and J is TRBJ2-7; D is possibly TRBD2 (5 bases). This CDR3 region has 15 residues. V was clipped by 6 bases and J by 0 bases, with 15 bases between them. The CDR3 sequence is CASSAQTGVSYEQYF. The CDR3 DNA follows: TGTGCCAGCAGCGCCCAGACCGGGGTCTCCTACGAGCAGTACTTC.

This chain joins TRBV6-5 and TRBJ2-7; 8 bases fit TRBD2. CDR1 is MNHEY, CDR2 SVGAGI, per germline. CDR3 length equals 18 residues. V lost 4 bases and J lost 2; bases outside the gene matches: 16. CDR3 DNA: TGTGCCAGCAGTTCTCCTCGTGCGGGGGGCATGCCTACCTACGAGCAGTACTTC. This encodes CASSSPRAGGMPTYEQYF.

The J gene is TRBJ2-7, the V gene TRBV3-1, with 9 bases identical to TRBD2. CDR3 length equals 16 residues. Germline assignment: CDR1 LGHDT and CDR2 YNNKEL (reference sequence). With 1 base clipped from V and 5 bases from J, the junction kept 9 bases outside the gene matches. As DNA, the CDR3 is TGTGCCAGCAGCCAAGGCCTAGCGGGAAGGTCCAACGAGCAGTACTTC. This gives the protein CASSQGLAGRSNEQYF.

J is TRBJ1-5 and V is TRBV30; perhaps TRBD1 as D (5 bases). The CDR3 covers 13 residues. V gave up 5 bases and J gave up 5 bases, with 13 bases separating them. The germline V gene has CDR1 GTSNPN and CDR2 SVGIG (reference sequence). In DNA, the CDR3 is TGTGCCTGGTCCCAGGGCGGACATCAGCCCCAGCATTTT. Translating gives CAWSQGGHQPQHF.

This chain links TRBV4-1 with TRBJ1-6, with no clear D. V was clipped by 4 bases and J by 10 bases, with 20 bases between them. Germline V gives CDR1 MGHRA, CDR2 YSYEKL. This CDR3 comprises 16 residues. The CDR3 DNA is TGCGCCAGCAGCCCACCCTCCGGCAGTCTCAGGTCACCCCTCCACTTT. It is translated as CASSPPSGSLRSPLHF.

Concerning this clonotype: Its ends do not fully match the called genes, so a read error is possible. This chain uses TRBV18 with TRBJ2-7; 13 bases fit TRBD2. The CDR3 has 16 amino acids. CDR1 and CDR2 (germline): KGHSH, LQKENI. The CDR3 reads CASSPLAGGPGDEQYF. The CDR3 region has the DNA TGTGCCAGCTCTCCACTAGCGGGGGGGCCTGGGGACGAGCAGTACTTC.

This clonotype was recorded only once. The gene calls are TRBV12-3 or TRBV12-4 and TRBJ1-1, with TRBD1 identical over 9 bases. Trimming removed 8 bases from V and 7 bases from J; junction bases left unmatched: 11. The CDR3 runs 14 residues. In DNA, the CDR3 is TGTGCCAGCCAAGCCCCCGGGACAGGGATTGAAGCTTTCTTT. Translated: CASQAPGTGIEAFF.

This chain's CDR3 is CASSPVTVDETQYF. The CDR3 DNA reads TGTGCCAGCTCACCAGTGACAGTCGACGAGACCCAGTACTTC. V and J are TRBV18 and TRBJ2-5; D is possibly TRBD1 (5 bases). Per germline, CDR1 KGHSH and CDR2 LQKENI. Deletions cut 2 bases from V and 5 bases from J, with 12 bases between. CDR3 length: 14 residues.

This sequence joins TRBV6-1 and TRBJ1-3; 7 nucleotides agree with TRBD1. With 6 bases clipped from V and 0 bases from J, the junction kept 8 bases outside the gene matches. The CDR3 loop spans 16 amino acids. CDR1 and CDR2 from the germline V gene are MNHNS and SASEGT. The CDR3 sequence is CASSRTGPISGNTIYF. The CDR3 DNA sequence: TGTGCCAGCAGCCGGACAGGCCCTATCTCTGGAAACACCATATATTTT.

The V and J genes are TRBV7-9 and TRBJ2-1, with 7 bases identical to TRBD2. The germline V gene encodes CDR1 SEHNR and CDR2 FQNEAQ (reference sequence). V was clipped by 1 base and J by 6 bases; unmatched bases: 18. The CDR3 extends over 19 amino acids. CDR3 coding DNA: TGTGCCAGCAGCTTAGTTATGTTCCTAGCGGTCCCCCAAGGCAATGAGCAGTTCTTC. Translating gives CASSLVMFLAVPQGNEQFF.

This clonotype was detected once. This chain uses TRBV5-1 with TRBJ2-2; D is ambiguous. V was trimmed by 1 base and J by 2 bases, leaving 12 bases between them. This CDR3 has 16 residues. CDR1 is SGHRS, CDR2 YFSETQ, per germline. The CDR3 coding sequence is TGCGCCAGCAGCTTGAACATCGGACGTAACACCGGGGAGCTGTTTTTT. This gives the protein CASSLNIGRNTGELFF.

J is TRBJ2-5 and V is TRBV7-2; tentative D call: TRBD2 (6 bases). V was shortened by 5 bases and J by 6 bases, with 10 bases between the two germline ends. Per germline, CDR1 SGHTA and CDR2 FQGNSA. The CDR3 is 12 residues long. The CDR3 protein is CASSGGLQTQYF. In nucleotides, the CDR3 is TGTGCCAGCAGCGGCGGACTACAGACCCAGTACTTC.

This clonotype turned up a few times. The CDR3 spells CASSLGTTGNYGYTF. Written as DNA, the CDR3 is TGTGCCAGCAGCTTAGGGACGACAGGGAACTATGGCTACACCTTC. The chain couples TRBV5-6 to TRBJ1-2; 7 nucleotides match TRBD1. Germline lookup yields CDR1 SGHDT and CDR2 YYEEEE. This CDR3 has 15 amino acids. V was pared by 2 bases and J by 2 bases, with 6 bases of the junction left unmatched.

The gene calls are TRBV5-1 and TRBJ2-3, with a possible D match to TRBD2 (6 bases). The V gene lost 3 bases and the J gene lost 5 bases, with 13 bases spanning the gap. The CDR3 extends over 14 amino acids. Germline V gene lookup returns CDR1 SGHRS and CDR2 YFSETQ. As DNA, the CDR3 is TGCGCCAGCAGCTGGGGGACTGGGCAAGATACGCAGTATTTT. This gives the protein CASSWGTGQDTQYF.

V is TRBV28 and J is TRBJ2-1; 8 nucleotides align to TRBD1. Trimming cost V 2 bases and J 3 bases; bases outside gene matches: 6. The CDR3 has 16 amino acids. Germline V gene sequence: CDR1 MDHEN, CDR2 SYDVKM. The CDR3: CASSLPGTGVYNEQFF. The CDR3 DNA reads TGTGCCAGCAGTTTACCGGGGACAGGTGTCTACAATGAGCAGTTCTTC.

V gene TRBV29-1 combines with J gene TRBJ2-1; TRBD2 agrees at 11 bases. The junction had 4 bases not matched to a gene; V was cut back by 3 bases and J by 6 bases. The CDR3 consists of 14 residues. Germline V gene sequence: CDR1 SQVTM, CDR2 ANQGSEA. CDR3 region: CSVEVAGGGNEQFF. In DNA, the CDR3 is TGCAGCGTTGAGGTAGCGGGAGGGGGCAATGAGCAGTTCTTC.

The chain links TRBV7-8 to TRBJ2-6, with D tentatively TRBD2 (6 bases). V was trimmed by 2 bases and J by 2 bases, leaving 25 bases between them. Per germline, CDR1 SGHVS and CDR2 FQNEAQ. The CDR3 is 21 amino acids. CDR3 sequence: CASSLIRRGFLSKTGANVLTF. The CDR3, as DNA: TGTGCCAGCAGCTTAATTCGGAGGGGTTTCCTTTCGAAAACTGGGGCCAACGTCCTGACTTTC.

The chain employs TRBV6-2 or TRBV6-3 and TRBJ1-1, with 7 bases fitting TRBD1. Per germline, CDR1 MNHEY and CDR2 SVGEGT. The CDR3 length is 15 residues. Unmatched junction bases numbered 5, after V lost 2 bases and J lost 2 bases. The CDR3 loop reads CASSYPGGSNTEAFF. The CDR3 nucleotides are TGTGCCAGCAGTTACCCAGGGGGATCCAACACTGAAGCTTTCTTT.

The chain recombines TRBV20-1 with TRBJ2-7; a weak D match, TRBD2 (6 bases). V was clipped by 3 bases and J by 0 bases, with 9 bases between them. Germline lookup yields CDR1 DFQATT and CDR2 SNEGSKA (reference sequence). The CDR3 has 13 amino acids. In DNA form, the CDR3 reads TGCAGTGCTAGCCCTAGCGCCTCCTACGAGCAGTACTTC. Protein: CSASPSASYEQYF.

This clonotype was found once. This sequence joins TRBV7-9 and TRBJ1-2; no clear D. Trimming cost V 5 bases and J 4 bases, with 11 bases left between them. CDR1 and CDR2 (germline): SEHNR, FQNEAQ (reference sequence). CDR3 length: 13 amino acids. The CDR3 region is CASSTPGLYGYTF. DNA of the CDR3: TGTGCCAGCAGCACCCCTGGTCTCTATGGCTACACCTTC.

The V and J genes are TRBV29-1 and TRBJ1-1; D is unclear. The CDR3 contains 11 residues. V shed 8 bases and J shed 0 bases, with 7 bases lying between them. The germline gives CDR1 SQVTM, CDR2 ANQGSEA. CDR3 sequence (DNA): TGCAGCCACCGAATGAACACTGAAGCTTTCTTT. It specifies CSHRMNTEAFF.

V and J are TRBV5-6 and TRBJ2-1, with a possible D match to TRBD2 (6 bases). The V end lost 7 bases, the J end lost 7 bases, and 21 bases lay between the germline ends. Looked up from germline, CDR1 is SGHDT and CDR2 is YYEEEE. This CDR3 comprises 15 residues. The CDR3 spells CASGKGLPEWNEQFF. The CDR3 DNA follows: TGTGCCAGCGGAAAGGGACTTCCTGAGTGGAATGAGCAGTTCTTC.

Here the CDR3 reads CASSHQGGAGELFF. For the CDR3, the DNA is TGCGCCAGCAGCCACCAGGGAGGTGCCGGGGAGCTGTTTTTT. This chain links TRBV4-1 with TRBJ2-2, with TRBD2 as a possible D gene (6 bases). This CDR3 spans 14 amino acids. Trimming cost V 3 bases and J 6 bases, with 11 bases left between them. Germline V gene sequence: CDR1 MGHRA, CDR2 YSYEKL.

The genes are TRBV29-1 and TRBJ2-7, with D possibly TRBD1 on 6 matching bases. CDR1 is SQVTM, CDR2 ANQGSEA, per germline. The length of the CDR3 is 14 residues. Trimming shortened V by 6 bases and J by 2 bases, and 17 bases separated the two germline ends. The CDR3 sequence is CSVALQGRTYEQYF. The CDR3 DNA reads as TGCAGCGTCGCCCTACAGGGACGCACCTACGAGCAGTACTTC.

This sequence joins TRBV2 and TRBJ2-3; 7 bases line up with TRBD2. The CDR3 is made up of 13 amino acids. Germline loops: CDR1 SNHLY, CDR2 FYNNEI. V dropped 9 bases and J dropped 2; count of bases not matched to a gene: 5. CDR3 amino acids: CARGLTYTDTQYF. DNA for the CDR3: TGTGCCAGGGGACTAACCTACACAGATACGCAGTATTTT. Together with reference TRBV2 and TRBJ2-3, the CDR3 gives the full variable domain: EPEVTQTPSHQVTQMGQEVILRCVPISNHLYFYWYRQILGQKVEFLVSFYNNEISEKSEIFDDQFSVERPDGSNFTLKIRSTKLEDSAMYFCARGLTYTDTQYFGPGTRLTVL.

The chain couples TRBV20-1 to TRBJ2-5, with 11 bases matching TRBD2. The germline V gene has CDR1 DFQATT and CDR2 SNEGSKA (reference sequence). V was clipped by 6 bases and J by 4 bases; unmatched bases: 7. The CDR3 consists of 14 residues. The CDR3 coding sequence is TGCAGTGCCCTACTAGCGGGAGTAACAGAGACCCAGTACTTC. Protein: CSALLAGVTETQYF.

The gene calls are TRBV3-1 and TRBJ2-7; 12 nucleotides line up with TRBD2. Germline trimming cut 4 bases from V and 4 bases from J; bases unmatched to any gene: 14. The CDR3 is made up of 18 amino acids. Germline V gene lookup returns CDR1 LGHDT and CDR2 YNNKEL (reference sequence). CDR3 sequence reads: CASSRGPSTSGRAYEQYF. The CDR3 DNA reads TGTGCCAGCAGCCGTGGCCCCTCGACTAGCGGGAGAGCTTACGAGCAGTACTTC.

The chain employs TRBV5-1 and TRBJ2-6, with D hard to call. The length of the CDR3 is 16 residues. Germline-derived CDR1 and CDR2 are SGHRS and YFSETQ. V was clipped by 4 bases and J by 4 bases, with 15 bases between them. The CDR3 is CASSPLGHLGANVLTF. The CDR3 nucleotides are TGCGCCAGCAGCCCCCTGGGCCACCTAGGGGCCAACGTCCTGACTTTC.

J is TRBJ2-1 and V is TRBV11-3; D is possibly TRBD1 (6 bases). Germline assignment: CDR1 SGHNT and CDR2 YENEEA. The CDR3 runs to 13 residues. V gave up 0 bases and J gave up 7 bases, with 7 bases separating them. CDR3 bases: TGTGCCAGCAGCTTAGAACAGGGAAATGAGCAGTTCTTC. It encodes CASSLEQGNEQFF. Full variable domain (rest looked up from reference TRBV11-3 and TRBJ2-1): EAGVVQSPRYKIIEKKQPVAFWCNPISGHNTLYWYLQNLGQGPELLIRYENEEAVDDSQLPKDRFSAERLKGVDSTLKIQPAELGDSAVYLCASSLEQGNEQFFGPGTRLTVL.

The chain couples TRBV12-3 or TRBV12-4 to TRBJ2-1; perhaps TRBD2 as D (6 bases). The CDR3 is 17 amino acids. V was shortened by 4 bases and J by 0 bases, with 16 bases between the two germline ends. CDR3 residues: CASSSFLGGVSYNEQFF. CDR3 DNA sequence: TGTGCCAGCAGTTCTTTTCTCGGGGGAGTCTCCTACAATGAGCAGTTCTTC.